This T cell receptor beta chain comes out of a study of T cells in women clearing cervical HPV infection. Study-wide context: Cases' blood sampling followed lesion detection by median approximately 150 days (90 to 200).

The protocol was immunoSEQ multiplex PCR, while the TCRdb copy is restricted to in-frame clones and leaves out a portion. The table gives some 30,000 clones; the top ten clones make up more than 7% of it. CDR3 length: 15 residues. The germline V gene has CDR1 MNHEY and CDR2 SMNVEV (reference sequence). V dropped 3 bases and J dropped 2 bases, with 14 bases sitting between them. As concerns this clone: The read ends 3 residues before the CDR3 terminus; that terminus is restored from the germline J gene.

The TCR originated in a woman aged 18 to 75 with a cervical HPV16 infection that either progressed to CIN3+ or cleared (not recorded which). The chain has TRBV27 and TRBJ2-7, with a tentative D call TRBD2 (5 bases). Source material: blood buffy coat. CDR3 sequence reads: CASSFWAGEPYEQYF. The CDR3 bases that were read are TGTGCCAGCAGTTTTTGGGCGGGTGAGCCCTACGAG.